Described below is a single T cell receptor (beta chain) sequence and its context. Antigen specificity is unknown. TRB cDNA was prepared as libraries by UMI-labeled 5' RACE. TCRdb re-called the 5' RACE reads and catalogs CDR3 proteins one per entry, DNA excluded. The sample data list tens of thousands of distinct CDR3 sequences. Sorts that each held more than 250,000 cells were run in triplicate for every CD8+ T cell subset. This sample was taken from a study of CXCR3-negative and CXCR3-positive naive CD8 T cells. The CDR3 contains 15 residues. Germline CDR1 and CDR2: SGHVS and FNYEAQ. Study-level points and caveats: With respect to TRBV-TRBJ usage, naive CXCR3-negative and CXCR3-positive cells were similar; memory differed.

The clonotype was recovered from a human donor in good health. Some clones in this sample may be carry-over from other donors' samples. The specimen was memory CD8+ T cells from blood. The chain couples TRBV7-6 to TRBJ2-3. The CDR3 region is CASSLSGDSTDTQYF.